This TCR beta chain was captured by sequencing in a study of blood T cell repertoires in COVID-19. Study details: The samples span acute and convalescent COVID-19 from the United States, Italy and Spain.

The CDR3 is 16 amino acids. V lost 1 base to trimming and J lost 3 bases; unmatched junction nucleotides: 5. Germline CDR1 reads SGHTS; CDR2 reads YDEGEE. Participant age was roughly 18 to 89 years, and participants resided in 24 US areas. A COVID-19 case had been met by exposed participants during the 2 weeks before study entry. How the authors handled the data: Reference gene primer amplification gave estimated nucleated cell counts. The protocol was immunoSEQ multiplex PCR, while the TCRdb copy is restricted to in-frame clones and leaves out a portion. That table furnishes V, J and clone size, whereas the DNA furnished D and trimming. The table records 250,000 or so clones, approximately 88% of them present only once.

The chain combines TRBV5-8 with TRBJ2-2; TRBD1 agrees at 8 bases. The TCR sequence derives from a woman aged 40 to 49 who had been exposed to COVID-19. The sequencing sample was made of PBMCs or T cells enriched from blood (not recorded which). CDR3 region: CASSLPGQGHTGELFF. In DNA form, the CDR3 reads TGTGCCAGCAGCTTGCCTGGACAGGGACACACCGGGGAGCTGTTTTTT.